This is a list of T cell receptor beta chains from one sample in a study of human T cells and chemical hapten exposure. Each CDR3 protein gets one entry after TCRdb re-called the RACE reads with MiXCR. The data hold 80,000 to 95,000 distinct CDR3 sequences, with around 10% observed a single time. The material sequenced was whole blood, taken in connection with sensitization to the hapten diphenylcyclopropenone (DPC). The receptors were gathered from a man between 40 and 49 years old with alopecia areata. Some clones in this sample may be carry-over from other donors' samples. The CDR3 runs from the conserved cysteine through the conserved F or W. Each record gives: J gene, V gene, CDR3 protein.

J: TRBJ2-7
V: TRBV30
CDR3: CAWTPPTAYLYEQYF

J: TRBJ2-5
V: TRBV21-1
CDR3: CASSPLGGRGYQETQYF

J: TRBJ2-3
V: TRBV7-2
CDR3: CASSLAWGQGLSDTQYF

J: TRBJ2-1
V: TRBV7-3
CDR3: CASSLRGVTSDNEQFF

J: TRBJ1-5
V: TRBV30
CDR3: CAWTGGSNQPQHF

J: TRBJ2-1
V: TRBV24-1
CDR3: CATSDASFREQFF

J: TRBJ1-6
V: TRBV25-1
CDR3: CASSYFSGTGNSPLHF

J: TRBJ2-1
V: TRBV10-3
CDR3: CAIRGLAVTYNEQFF

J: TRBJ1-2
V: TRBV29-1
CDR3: CSVESKGSGYGYTF

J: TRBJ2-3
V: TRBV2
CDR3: CASSLAGVTDTQYF

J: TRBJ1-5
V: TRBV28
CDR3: CASSLSPGRSNQPQHF

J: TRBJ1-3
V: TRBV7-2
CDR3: CASSFGPFSGNTIYF

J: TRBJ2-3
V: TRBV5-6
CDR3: CASSNGGGWTDTQYF

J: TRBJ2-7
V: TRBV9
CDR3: CASSVGPSGSYEQYF

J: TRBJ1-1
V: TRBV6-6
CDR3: CASTTGGEGTEAFF

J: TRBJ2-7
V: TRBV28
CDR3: CASSFVGPPREQYF

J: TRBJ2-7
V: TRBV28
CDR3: CASSLARTGSHEQYF

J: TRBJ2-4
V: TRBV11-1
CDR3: CASSSTGDGYIQYF

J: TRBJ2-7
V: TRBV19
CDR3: CASSRQGTSYEQYF

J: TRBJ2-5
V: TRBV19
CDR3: CASNGYQETQYF

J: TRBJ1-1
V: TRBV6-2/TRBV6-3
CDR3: CASSYSSQGNTEAFF

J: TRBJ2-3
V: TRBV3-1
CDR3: CASSLVAGVGTDTQYF

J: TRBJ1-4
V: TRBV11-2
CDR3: CASSLNRGREKLFF

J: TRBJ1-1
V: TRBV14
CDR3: CASSQAYSNTEAFF